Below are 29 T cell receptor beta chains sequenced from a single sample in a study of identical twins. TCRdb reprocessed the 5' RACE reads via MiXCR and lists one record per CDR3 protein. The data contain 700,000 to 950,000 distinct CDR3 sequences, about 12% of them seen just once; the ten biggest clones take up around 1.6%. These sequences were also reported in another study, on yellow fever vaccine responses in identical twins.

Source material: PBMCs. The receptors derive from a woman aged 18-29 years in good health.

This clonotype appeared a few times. CDR3 sequence (DNA): TGTGCTAGTGGTTCCCACCAGACAGGCTCCTACGAGCAGTACTTC. Translated, it gives CASGSHQTGSYEQYF. The J gene is TRBJ2-7, the V gene TRBV12-5; weak D call: TRBD1 (6 bases). The CDR3 consists of 15 residues. Per the germline V gene, CDR1 is LGHNT and CDR2 is FRNRAP. Trimming removed 4 bases at V and 0 bases at J, with 13 bases between.

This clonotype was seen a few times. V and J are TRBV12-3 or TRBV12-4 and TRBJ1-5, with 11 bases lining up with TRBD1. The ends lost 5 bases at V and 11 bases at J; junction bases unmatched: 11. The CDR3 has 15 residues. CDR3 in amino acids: CASSPGTGGTRTQHF. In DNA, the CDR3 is TGTGCCAGCAGTCCCGGGACAGGGGGTACGAGGACCCAGCATTTT.

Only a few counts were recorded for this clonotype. CDR3 sequence reads: CASSQEIRGISTDTQYF. The CDR3 nucleotides are TGTGCCAGCAGCCAAGAAATACGGGGGATAAGCACAGATACGCAGTATTTT. The V gene is TRBV14, the J gene TRBJ2-3, with D possibly TRBD2 on 6 matching bases. Germline V CDR1 and CDR2: SGHDN, FVKESK. The CDR3 loop spans 17 amino acids. V was cut by 0 bases and J by 0 bases, with 13 bases left in between.

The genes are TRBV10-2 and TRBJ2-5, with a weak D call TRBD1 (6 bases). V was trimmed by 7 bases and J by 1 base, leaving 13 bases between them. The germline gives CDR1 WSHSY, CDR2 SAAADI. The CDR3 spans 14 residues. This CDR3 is CASIEKGVQETQYF. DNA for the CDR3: TGCGCCAGCATAGAGAAGGGGGTCCAAGAGACCCAGTACTTC.

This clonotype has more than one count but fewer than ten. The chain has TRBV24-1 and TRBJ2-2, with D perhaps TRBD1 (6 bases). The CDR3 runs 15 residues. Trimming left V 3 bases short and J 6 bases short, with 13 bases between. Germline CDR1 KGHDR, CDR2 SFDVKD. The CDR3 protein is CATSDRRGAAGELFF. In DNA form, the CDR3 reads TGTGCCACCAGTGATCGCAGGGGAGCCGCCGGGGAGCTGTTTTTT.

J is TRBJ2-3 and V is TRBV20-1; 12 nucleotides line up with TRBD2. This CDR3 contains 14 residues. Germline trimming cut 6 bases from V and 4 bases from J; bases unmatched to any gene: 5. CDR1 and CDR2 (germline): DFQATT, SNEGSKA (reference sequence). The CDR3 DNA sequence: TGCAGTGCCCCGACTAGCGGGAGCTCAGATACGCAGTATTTT. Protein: CSAPTSGSSDTQYF.

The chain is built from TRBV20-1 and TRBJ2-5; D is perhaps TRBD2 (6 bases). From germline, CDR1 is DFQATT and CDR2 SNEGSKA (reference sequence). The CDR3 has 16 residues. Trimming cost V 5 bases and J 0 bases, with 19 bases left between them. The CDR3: CSASPSYGGNQETQYF. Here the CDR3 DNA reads TGCAGTGCTTCCCCTTCATACGGGGGTAACCAAGAGACCCAGTACTTC.

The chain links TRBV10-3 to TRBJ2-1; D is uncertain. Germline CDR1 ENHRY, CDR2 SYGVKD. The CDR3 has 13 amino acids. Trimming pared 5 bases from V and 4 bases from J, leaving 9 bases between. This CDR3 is CAISPVEYNEQFF. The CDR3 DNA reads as TGTGCCATCAGTCCGGTAGAGTACAATGAGCAGTTCTTC.

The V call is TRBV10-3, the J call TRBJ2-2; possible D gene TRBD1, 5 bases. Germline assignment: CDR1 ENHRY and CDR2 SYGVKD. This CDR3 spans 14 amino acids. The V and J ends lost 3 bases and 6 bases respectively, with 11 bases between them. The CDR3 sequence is CAISEGHPAGELFF. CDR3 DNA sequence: TGTGCCATCAGTGAAGGACATCCCGCCGGGGAGCTGTTTTTT.

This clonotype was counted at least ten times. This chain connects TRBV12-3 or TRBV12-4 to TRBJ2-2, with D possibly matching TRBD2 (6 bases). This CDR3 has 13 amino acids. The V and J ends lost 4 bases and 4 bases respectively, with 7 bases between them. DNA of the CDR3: TGTGCCAGCAGTTACGGGAGCACCGGGGAGCTGTTTTTT. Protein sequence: CASSYGSTGELFF.

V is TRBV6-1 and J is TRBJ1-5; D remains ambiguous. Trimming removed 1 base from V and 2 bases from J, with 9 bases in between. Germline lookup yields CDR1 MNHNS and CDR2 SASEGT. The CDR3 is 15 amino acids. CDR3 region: CASSEGEVGNQPQHF. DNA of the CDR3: TGTGCCAGCAGTGAAGGAGAGGTGGGCAATCAGCCCCAGCATTTT.

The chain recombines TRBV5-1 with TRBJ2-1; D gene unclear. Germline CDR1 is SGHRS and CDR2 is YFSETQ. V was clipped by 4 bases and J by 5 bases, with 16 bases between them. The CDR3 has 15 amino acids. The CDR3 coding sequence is TGCGCCAGCAGCCCAGGACGAGTGGAACACAATGAGCAGTTCTTC. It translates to CASSPGRVEHNEQFF.

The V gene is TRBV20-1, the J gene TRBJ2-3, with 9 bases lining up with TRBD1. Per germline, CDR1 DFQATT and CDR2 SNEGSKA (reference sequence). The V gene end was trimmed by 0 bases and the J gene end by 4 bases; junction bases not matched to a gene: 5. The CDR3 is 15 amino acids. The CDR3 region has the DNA TGCAGTGCTAGAGATTCACAGGGGGCCCCAGATACGCAGTATTTT. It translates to CSARDSQGAPDTQYF.

In DNA, the CDR3 is TGTGCCAGCAGTGAAGCGCTCGGGACAGGGGATGAGCAGTTCTTC. Encoded protein: CASSEALGTGDEQFF. This sequence joins TRBV2 and TRBJ2-1, with 10 bases that match TRBD1. The germline V gene encodes CDR1 SNHLY and CDR2 FYNNEI. After removal of 0 bases from V and 8 bases from J, the junction contained 4 bases not matched to a gene. The CDR3 runs to 15 residues.

Here the CDR3 DNA reads TGTGCCAGCAGCCGAGAAACAGGGCGCGAGCAGTACGTC. This sequence encodes CASSRETGREQYV. This sequence joins TRBV12-3 or TRBV12-4 and TRBJ2-7; maybe TRBD1 (6 bases). The CDR3 length is 13 residues. Deletions cut 6 bases from V and 6 bases from J, with 15 bases between.

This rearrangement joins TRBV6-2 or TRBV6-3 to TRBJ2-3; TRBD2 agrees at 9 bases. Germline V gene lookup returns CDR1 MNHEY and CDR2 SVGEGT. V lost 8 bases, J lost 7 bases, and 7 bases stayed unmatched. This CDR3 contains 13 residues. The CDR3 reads CASGIAGANTQYF. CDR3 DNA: TGTGCCAGCGGGATAGCGGGAGCAAATACGCAGTATTTT.

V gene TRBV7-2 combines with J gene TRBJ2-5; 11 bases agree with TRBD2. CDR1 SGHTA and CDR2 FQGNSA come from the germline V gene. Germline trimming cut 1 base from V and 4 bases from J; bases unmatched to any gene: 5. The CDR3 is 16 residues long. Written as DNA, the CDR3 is TGTGCCAGCAGCTTAGTAGGAGGACTAGCGGGAGAGACCCAGTACTTC. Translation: CASSLVGGLAGETQYF.

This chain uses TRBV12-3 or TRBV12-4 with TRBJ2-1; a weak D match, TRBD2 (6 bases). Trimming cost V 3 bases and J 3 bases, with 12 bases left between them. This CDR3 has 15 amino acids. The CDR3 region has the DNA TGTGCCAGCAGTTTTGTAGCGGTAAACTACAATGAGCAGTTCTTC. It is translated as CASSFVAVNYNEQFF.

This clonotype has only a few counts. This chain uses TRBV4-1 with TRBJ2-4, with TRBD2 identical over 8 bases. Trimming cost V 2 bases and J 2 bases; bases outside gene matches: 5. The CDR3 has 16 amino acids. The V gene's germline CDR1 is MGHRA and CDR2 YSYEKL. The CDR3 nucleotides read TGCGCCAGCAGCCAAATCGGGGGGGGGTCCAAAAACATTCAGTACTTC. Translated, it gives CASSQIGGGSKNIQYF.

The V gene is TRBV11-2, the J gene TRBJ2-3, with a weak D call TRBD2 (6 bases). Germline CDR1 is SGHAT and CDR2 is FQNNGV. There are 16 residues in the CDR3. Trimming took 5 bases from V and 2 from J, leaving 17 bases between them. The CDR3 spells CASSHAYGGPTDTQYF. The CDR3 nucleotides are TGTGCCAGCAGCCACGCTTACGGGGGACCCACAGATACGCAGTATTTT.

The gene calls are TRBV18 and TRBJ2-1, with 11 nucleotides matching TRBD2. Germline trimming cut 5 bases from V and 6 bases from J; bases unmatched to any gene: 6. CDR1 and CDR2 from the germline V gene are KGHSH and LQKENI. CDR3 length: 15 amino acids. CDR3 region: CASSFTSGSSNEQFF. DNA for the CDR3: TGTGCCAGCTCATTCACTAGCGGGAGTTCCAATGAGCAGTTCTTC.

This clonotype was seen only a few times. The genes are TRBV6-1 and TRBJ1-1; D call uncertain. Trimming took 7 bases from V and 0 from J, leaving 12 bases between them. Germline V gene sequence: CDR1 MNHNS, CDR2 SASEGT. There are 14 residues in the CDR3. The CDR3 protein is CASTPGVMNTEAFF. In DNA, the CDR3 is TGTGCCAGCACCCCTGGGGTCATGAACACTGAAGCTTTCTTT.

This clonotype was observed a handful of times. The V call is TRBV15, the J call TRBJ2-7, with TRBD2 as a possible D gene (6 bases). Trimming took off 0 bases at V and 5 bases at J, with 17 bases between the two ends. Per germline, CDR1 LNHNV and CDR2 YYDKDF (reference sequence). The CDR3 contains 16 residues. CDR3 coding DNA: TGTGCCACCAGCAGAGATGGGAGCGGGTACCCCCACGAGCAGTACTTC. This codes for CATSRDGSGYPHEQYF.

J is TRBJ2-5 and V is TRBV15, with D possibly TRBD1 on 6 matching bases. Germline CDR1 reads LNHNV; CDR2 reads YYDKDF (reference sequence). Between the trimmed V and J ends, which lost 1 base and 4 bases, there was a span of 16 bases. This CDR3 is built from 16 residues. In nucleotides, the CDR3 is TGTGCCACCAGCAGAGTTGGCAGGGGAAATGTAGAGACCCAGTACTTC. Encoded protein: CATSRVGRGNVETQYF. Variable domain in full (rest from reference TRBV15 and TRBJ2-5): DAMVIQNPRYQVTQFGKPVTLSCSQTLNHNVMYWYQQKSSQAPKLLFHYYDKDFNNEADTPDNFQSRRPNTSFCFLDIRSPGLGDTAMYLCATSRVGRGNVETQYFGPGTRLLVL.

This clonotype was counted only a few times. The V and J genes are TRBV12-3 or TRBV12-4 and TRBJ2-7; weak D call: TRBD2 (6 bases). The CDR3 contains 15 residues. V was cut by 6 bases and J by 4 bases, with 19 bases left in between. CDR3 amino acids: CASSPLAAGDYEQYF. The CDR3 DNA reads TGTGCCAGCAGCCCTTTAGCGGCCGGGGATTACGAGCAGTACTTC.

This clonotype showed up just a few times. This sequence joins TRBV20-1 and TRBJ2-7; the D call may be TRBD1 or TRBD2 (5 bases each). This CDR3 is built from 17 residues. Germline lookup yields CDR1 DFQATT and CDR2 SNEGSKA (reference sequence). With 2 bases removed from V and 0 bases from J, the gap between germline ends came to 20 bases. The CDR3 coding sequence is TGCAGTGCTAGAAAACGGGACCCAGGGTTTAGCTCCTACGAGCAGTACGTC. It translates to CSARKRDPGFSSYEQYV.

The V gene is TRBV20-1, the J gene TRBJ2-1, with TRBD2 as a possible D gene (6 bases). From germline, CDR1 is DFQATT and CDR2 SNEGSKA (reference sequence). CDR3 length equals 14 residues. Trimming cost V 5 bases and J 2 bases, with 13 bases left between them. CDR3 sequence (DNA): TGCAGTGCTGAGGGCGGGGAAGCCTACAATGAGCAGTTCTTC. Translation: CSAEGGEAYNEQFF.

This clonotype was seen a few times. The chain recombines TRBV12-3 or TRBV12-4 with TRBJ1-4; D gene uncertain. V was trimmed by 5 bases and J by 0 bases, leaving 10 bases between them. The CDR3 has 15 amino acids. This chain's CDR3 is CASSLRLATNEKLFF. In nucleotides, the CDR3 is TGTGCCAGCAGTCTCCGTCTGGCAACTAATGAAAAACTGTTTTTT.

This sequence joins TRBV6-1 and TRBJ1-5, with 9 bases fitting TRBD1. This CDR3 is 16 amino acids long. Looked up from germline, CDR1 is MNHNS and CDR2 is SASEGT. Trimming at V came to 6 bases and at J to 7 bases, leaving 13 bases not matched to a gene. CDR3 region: CASSQTDRGTPQPQHF. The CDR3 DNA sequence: TGTGCCAGCAGCCAAACCGACAGGGGGACGCCCCAGCCCCAGCATTTT.